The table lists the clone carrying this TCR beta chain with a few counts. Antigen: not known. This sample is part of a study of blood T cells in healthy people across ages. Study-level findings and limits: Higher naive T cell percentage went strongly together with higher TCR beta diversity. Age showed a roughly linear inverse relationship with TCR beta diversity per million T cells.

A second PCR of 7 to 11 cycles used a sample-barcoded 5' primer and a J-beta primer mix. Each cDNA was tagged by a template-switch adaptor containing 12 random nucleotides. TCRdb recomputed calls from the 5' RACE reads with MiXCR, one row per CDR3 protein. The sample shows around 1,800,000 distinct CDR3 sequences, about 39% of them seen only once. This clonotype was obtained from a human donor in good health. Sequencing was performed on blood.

The CDR3 reads CSVEGGGTIYF. The CDR3 DNA is TGCAGCGTTGAAGGTGGAGGCACCATATATTTT. The rearrangement joins TRBV29-1 to TRBJ1-3; D unclear. Germline CDR1 SQVTM, CDR2 ANQGSEA. Deletions cut 1 base from V and 9 bases from J, with 7 bases between. This CDR3 has 11 residues.